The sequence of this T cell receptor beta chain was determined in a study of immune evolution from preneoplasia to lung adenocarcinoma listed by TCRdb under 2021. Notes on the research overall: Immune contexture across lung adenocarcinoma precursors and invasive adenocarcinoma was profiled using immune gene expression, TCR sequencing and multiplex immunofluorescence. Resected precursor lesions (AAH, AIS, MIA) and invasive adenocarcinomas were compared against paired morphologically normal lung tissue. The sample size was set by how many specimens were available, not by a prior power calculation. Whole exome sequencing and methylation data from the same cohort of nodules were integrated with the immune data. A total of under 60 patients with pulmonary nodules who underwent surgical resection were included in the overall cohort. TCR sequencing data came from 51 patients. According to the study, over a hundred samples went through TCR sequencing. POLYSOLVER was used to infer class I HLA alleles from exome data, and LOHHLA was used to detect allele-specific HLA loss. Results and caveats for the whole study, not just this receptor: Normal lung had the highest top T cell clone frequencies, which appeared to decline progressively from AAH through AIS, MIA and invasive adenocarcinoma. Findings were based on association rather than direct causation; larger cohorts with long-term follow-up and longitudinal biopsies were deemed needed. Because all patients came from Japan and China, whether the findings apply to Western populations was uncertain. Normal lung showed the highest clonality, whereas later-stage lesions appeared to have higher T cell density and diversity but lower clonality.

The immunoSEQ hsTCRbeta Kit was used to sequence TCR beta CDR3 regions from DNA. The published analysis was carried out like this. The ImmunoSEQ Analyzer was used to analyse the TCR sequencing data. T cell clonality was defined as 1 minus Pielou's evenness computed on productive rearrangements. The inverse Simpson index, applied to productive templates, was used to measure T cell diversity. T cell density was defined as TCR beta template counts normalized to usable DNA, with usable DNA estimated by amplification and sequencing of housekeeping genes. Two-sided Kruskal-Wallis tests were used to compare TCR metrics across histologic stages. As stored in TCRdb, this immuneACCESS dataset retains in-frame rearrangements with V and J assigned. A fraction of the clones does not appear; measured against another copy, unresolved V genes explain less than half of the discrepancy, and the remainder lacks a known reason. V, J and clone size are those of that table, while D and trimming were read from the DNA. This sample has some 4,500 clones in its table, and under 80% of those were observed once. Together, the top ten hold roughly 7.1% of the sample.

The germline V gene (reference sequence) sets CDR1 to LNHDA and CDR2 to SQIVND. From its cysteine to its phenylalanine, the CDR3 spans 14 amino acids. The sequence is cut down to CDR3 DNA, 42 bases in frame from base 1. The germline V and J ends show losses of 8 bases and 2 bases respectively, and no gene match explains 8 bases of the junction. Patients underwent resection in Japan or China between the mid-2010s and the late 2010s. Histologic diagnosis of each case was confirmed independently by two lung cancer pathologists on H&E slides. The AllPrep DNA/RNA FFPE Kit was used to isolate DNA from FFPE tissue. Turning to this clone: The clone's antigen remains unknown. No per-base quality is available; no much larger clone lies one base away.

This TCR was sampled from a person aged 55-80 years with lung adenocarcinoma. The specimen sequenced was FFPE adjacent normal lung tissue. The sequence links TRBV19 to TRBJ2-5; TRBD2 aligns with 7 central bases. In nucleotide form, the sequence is TGTGCCAGTCGCGCGGGGAGGGGACAAGAGACCCAGTACTTC. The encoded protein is CASRAGRGQETQYF.